This TCR beta chain stems from a study of T cell repertoires in cytomegalovirus infection. On the study more broadly: Through public TCR beta signatures, both CMV infection and matching HLA type were indicated. Study results and limitations: There were HLA-C-restricted CMV-specific TCR beta clonotypes dominating the ex vivo response. Using cumulative public TCR beta family frequency, the authors identified those who carried CMV together with the relevant HLA.

TCRdb used MiXCR to reprocess the reads, holding one entry per CDR3 protein. In the table there are approximately 750,000 distinct CDR3 sequences, roughly 36% of which are singletons. This clonotype was counted many times. What it recognizes is unknown. The germline V gene has CDR1 MGHRA and CDR2 YSYEKL. The V and J ends lost 0 bases and 4 bases respectively, with 10 bases between them. The CDR3 covers 15 residues. This TCR derives from a human donor in good health (CMV status not recorded). Some clones in this sample may be carry-over from other donors' samples. Source material: PBMCs. The chain recombines TRBV4-1 with TRBJ1-5; no reliable D call. The CDR3 sequence: CASSQDRPQNQPQHF. The CDR3 bases are TGCGCCAGCAGCCAAGATCGACCCCAGAATCAGCCCCAGCATTTT.